These 29 T cell receptor beta chains share one sample of origin, sequenced in a study of CXCR3-negative and CXCR3-positive naive CD8 T cells (dated 2019 in TCRdb). Overall results and qualifications from the work: TRB CDR3s from CXCR3-positive naive cells showed higher hydrophobicity (lower Kidera factor 4), lower energy, and higher strength and volume indices than CXCR3-negative naive cells.

Sequencing instrument: NextSeq 550. The Human TCR Profiling Kit (MiLaboratory) was used to prepare UMI-labeled 5' RACE TRB cDNA libraries. After reprocessing by TCRdb, each CDR3 protein sequence is one entry, and no DNA is given. The table kept for this sample lists about 89,000 distinct CDR3 sequences. In total, the top ten clones hold approximately 0.5% of the sample. Antigens for these TCRs are unknown. Sequences were obtained from naive CXCR3+ CD8+ T cells from blood. Taken with the paper, the label for cell subset or site translates to: CD45RO-CCR7+CD27+CD95- naive CD8+ T cells expressing CXCR3 (TNR3+). The receptors stem from a human donor in good health. Some clones in this sample may be carry-over from other donors' samples.

V is TRBV28 and J is TRBJ2-3; the D call from TCRdb, TRBD2, cannot be confirmed without DNA. Per germline, CDR1 MDHEN and CDR2 SYDVKM. CDR3 length equals 16 residues. The CDR3 region is CASNLIAGTGTDTQYF.

The rearrangement links TRBV4-1 to TRBJ2-7; TCRdb gives TRBD2 as the D gene, but with no DNA this cannot be confirmed. The CDR3 extends over 16 amino acids. Per the germline V gene, CDR1 is MGHRA and CDR2 is YSYEKL. The CDR3 region is CASSRIPTSGDYEQYF.

The chain has TRBV20-1 and TRBJ2-1; TCRdb returns TRBD1, unconfirmable since there is no DNA. The length of the CDR3 is 17 residues. Germline-derived CDR1 and CDR2 are DFQATT and SNEGSKA (reference sequence). The CDR3 loop is CSARDPGQGPPYNEQFF.

The J gene is TRBJ2-1, the V gene TRBV12-3 or TRBV12-4; TCRdb picks TRBD2, but there is no DNA to check that call. The CDR3 consists of 12 residues. The CDR3 is CASTDSANEQFF.

The rearrangement uses TRBV29-1 and TRBJ1-2; TCRdb's D call of TRBD1 is untestable without DNA. Germline CDR1 and CDR2: SQVTM and ANQGSEA. The length of the CDR3 is 11 residues. CDR3 protein: CSGDTNYGYTF. The complete variable domain, with remaining parts taken from reference TRBV29-1 and TRBJ1-2, reads SAVISQKPSRDICQRGTSLTIQCQVDSQVTMMFWYRQQPGQSLTLIATANQGSEATYESGFVIDKFPISRPNLTFSTLTVSNMSPEDSSIYLCSGDTNYGYTFGSGTRLTVV.

The chain is built from TRBV5-1 and TRBJ2-7; TCRdb's assignment of TRBD2 cannot be checked, as there is no DNA. The V gene's germline CDR1 is SGHRS and CDR2 YFSETQ. The CDR3 is made up of 14 amino acids. CDR3 in amino acids: CASSWTSGSEEQYF.

V and J are TRBV3-1 and TRBJ2-2; TCRdb names TRBD1, which stays unverified in the absence of DNA. Germline-derived CDR1 and CDR2 are LGHDT and YNNKEL (reference sequence). CDR3 size: 16 residues. The CDR3 reads CASSQWGGQFTGELFF.

The chain couples TRBV15 to TRBJ2-3; with no DNA, the TCRdb D assignment of TRBD1 cannot be verified. The CDR3 consists of 16 residues. Germline CDR1 LNHNV, CDR2 YYDKDF (reference sequence). The CDR3 spells CATSRGDRGPTDTQYF.

The J gene is TRBJ2-2, the V gene TRBV7-9. Germline-derived CDR1 and CDR2 are SEHNR and FQNEAQ (reference sequence). This CDR3 comprises 12 residues. Here the CDR3 reads CASSLSVGELFF.

The genes are TRBV5-6 and TRBJ2-7; as DNA is missing, the TRBD1 call by TCRdb cannot be tested. The CDR3 has 13 amino acids. Germline CDR1 is SGHDT and CDR2 is YYEEEE. This CDR3 reads CASTRDTDYEQYF.

V gene TRBV10-3 combines with J gene TRBJ2-3; absent DNA, TCRdb's TRBD2 call cannot be checked. This CDR3 contains 15 residues. Germline CDR1 and CDR2: ENHRY and SYGVKD. CDR3 protein: CAISVQGLAEDTQYF.

This chain connects TRBV15 to TRBJ2-3; TCRdb names TRBD1, which stays unverified in the absence of DNA. Germline V gene lookup returns CDR1 LNHNV and CDR2 YYDKDF (reference sequence). This CDR3 has 15 residues. The CDR3 here is CATSRASTPTDTQYF.

The chain employs TRBV5-1 and TRBJ2-5; the TCRdb call, TRBD1, lacks DNA for checking. This CDR3 has 15 amino acids. The germline gives CDR1 SGHRS, CDR2 YFSETQ. Here the CDR3 reads CASSYPGQGDETQYF. Filled out from reference TRBV5-1 and TRBJ2-5, the complete variable domain reads KAGVTQTPRYLIKTRGQQVTLSCSPISGHRSVSWYQQTPGQGLQFLFEYFSETQRNKGNFPGRFSGRQFSNSRSEMNVSTLELGDSALYLCASSYPGQGDETQYFGPGTRLLVL.

V and J are TRBV20-1 and TRBJ2-5; without DNA, the TCRdb call of TRBD1 cannot be checked. Germline lookup yields CDR1 DFQATT and CDR2 SNEGSKA (reference sequence). This CDR3 spans 14 amino acids. CDR3 loop: CSARAGGTAETQYF.

The chain is built from TRBV2 and TRBJ2-1. The CDR3 extends over 15 amino acids. Germline V gene lookup returns CDR1 SNHLY and CDR2 FYNNEI. Here the CDR3 reads CASSEDSSSYNEQFF.

The chain couples TRBV11-1 to TRBJ2-3; lacking DNA, the TRBD1 call made by TCRdb goes unchecked. Germline values: CDR1 SGHAT, CDR2 FQDESV (reference sequence). CDR3 size: 15 residues. The CDR3 sequence is CASSLRDRGADTQYF.

This chain connects TRBV11-2 to TRBJ2-3; TCRdb indicates TRBD2, and absent DNA this call remains unverified. The germline V gene has CDR1 SGHAT and CDR2 FQNNGV. The CDR3 loop spans 14 amino acids. This CDR3 is CASTPSGSADTQYF.

The chain joins TRBV7-8 to TRBJ1-4; TCRdb reports TRBD1, a call that lacks DNA to check it against. The germline CDR1 and CDR2 sequences are SGHVS and FQNEAQ. This CDR3 comprises 15 residues. CDR3 amino acids: CASSLDQGTNEKLFF. The full variable domain, its missing parts supplied by reference TRBV7-8 and TRBJ1-4, is GAGVSQSPRYKVAKRGQDVALRCDPISGHVSLFWYQQALGQGPEFLTYFQNEAQLDKSGLPSDRFFAERPEGSVSTLKIQRTQQEDSAVYLCASSLDQGTNEKLFFGSGTQLSVL.

The chain joins TRBV29-1 to TRBJ2-2; TCRdb gives TRBD1 as the D gene, but with no DNA this cannot be confirmed. The CDR3 is 12 residues long. CDR1 is SQVTM and CDR2 is ANQGSEA in the germline V gene. This chain's CDR3 is CSVGGQTGELFF.

V gene TRBV28 combines with J gene TRBJ2-5; checking the TCRdb D call of TRBD2 is not possible without DNA. The CDR3 covers 18 residues. Looked up from germline, CDR1 is MDHEN and CDR2 is SYDVKM. CDR3 residues: CASSFSPGLAGLGETQYF.

This chain uses TRBV12-3 or TRBV12-4 with TRBJ1-2; TCRdb proposes TRBD1, but this gene call is untestable without DNA. CDR3 size: 13 residues. CDR3 in amino acids: CASSADSFDGYTF.

V and J are TRBV28 and TRBJ1-1; absent DNA, TCRdb's TRBD1 call cannot be checked. The CDR3 totals 15 residues. Per germline, CDR1 MDHEN and CDR2 SYDVKM. The CDR3 spells CASSNRDGVNTEAFF.

V and J are TRBV4-3 and TRBJ2-7. CDR1 LGHNA and CDR2 YSLEER come from the germline V gene. The CDR3 is 13 residues long. The CDR3 sequence is CASSPRGLHEQYF.

This sequence joins TRBV2 and TRBJ2-1; checking the TCRdb D call of TRBD2 is not possible without DNA. From germline, CDR1 is SNHLY and CDR2 FYNNEI. This CDR3 region has 15 residues. CDR3 in amino acids: CASSEGTSVYNEQFF.

The gene calls are TRBV12-3 or TRBV12-4 and TRBJ1-5; lacking DNA, the TRBD1 call made by TCRdb goes unchecked. This CDR3 has 13 residues. This CDR3 reads CASSHQGRQPQHF.

The rearrangement links TRBV6-6 to TRBJ1-5; TCRdb indicates TRBD1, and absent DNA this call remains unverified. The CDR3 is made up of 16 amino acids. CDR1 is MNHNY and CDR2 is SVGAGI in the germline V gene (reference sequence). CDR3 sequence: CASSYSSLKGDQPQHF.

CDR3 sequence: CASSLQGGMETQYF. The V and J genes are TRBV12-3 or TRBV12-4 and TRBJ2-5; as DNA is missing, the TRBD1 call by TCRdb cannot be tested. This CDR3 has 14 amino acids.

This CDR3 is CASSILGDGTRPPTEAFF. The rearrangement uses TRBV19 and TRBJ1-1; the D gene TCRdb calls, TRBD1, cannot be checked with no DNA. Germline lookup yields CDR1 LNHDA and CDR2 SQIVND (reference sequence). This CDR3 is 18 amino acids long.

This CDR3 reads CASSIPGDGNTIYF. The J gene is TRBJ1-3, the V gene TRBV6-5. CDR1 and CDR2 (germline): MNHEY, SVGAGI. The CDR3 sequence is 14 residues long.